The clone carrying this T cell receptor (delta chain) has a handful of counts. TCRdb has a much larger clone's protein, which differs at residue 5 from the translation of this DNA, likely because of a read error; what is shown is the protein translated from the DNA. TCRdb re-called clones from the multiplex PCR reads via CATT. The sample records approximately 60,000 delta-chain clones, roughly 1.8% being singletons. This sample is part of a study of γδ T cells in repeated Plasmodium falciparum infection. Study details: Age- and gender-matched Australian children served as comparison for malaria-exposed Malian children. Four controlled malaria infections with P. falciparum NF54 spanned roughly 97 weeks. Timepoints: baseline, immediately before selected infections, and 21 days after every infection.

Flow sorting of PBMC yielded separate Vgamma9/Vdelta2+ and Vdelta2-negative gammadelta T cell populations for bulk repertoire analysis. This CDR3 is 12 amino acids long. V was cut by 8 bases and J by 5 bases, with 12 bases left in between. CDR1 and CDR2 from the germline V gene are TSWWSYY and QGS. Input material: gamma-delta T cells from blood. This receptor was identified in a pool of human donors (malaria-infected and uninfected, not separated). The chain uses TRDV1 and TRDJ1; unclear D gene. CDR3 residues: CALFTSRDKLIF. The CDR3 DNA follows: TGTGCTCTTTTTACCTCCCGGGATAAACTCATCTTT.